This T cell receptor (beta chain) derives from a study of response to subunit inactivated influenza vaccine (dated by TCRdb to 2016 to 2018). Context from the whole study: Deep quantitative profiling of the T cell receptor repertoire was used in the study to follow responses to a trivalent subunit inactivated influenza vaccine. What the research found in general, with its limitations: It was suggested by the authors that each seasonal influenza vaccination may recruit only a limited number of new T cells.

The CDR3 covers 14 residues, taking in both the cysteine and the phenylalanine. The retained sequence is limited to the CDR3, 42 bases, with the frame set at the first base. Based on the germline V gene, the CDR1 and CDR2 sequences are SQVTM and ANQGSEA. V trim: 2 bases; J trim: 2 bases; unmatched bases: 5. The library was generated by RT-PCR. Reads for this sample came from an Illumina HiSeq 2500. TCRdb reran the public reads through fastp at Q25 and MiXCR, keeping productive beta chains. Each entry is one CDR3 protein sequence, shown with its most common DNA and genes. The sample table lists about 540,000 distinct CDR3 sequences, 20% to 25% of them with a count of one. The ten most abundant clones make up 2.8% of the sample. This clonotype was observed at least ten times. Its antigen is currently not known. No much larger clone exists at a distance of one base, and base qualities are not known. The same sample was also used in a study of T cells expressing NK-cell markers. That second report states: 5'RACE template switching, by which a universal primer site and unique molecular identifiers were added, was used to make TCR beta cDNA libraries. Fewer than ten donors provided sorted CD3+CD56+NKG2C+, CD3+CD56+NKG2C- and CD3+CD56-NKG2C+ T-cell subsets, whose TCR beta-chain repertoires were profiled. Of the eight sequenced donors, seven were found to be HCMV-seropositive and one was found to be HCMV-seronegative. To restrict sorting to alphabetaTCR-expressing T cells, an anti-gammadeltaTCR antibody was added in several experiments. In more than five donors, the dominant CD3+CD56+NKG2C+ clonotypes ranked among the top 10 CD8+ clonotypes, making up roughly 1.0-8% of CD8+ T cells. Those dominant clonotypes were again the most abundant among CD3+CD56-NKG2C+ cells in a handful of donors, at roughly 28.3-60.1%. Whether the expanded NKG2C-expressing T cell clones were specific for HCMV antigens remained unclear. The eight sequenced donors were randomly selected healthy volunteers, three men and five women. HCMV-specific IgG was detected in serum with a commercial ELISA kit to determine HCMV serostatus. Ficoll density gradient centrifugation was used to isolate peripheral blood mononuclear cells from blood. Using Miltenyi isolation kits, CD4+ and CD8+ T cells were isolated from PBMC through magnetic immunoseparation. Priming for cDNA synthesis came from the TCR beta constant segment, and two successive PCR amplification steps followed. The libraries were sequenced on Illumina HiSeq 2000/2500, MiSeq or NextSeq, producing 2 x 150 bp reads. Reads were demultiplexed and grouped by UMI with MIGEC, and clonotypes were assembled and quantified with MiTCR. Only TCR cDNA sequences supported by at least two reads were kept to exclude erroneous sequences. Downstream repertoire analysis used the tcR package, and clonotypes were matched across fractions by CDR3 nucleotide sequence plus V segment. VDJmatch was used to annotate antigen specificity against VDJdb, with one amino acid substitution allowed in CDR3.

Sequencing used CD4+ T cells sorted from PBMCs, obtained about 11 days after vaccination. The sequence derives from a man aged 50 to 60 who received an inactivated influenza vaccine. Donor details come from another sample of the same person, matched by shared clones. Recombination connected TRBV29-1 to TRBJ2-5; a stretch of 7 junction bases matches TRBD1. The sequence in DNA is TGCAGCGTTGAATTCCGACAGGGACAAGAGACCCAGTACTTC. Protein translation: CSVEFRQGQETQYF. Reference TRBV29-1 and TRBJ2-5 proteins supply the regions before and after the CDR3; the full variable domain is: SAVISQKPSRDICQRGTSLTIQCQVDSQVTMMFWYRQQPGQSLTLIATANQGSEATYESGFVIDKFPISRPNLTFSTLTVSNMSPEDSSIYLCSVEFRQGQETQYFGPGTRLLVL.